A single sample is the source of the 18 T cell receptor beta chains below, sequenced in a study of prognosis after radiotherapy for stage I lung cancer. Using two-round multiplex PCR, the authors amplified TCR beta CDR3 from genomic DNA. The first round of PCR was done with primers that matched each TRBV and TRBJ gene. TCRdb fed the multiplex PCR reads into MiXCR, producing one record per CDR3 protein. The repertoire holds 30,000 to 35,000 distinct CDR3 sequences, with 40% to 60% as singletons. The sample here was PBMCs, taken before or after stereotactic body radiation therapy (not recorded which). The receptors were sampled from a donor at least 50 years old with non-small cell lung cancer.

In the case of this clonotype: A far larger clone is off by one base, so a read error is likely. The chain recombines TRBV6-8 with TRBJ2-1, with TRBD2 identical over 11 bases. V gave up 6 bases and J gave up 15 bases; unmatched junction bases: 19. The germline V gene encodes CDR1 MNHGY and CDR2 SAAAGT. The CDR3 is made up of 16 amino acids. Here the CDR3 DNA reads TGTGCCAGCAGAAAACCGTGGTTAGCGGGGGGGGGGTTTTGGTTCTTC. It specifies CASRKPWLAGGGFWFF.

CDR3 DNA sequence: TGTGCCAGCAGTATGACGGTGAACCATCCCCAGCATTTT. Its translation: CASSMTVNHPQHF. The V and J genes are TRBV28 and TRBJ1-5, with no clear D. The CDR3 totals 13 residues. Looked up from germline, CDR1 is MDHEN and CDR2 is SYDVKM. V shed 5 bases and J shed 10 bases, with 15 bases lying between them. Using reference TRBV28 and TRBJ1-5 for the parts outside the CDR3, the full variable domain is DVKVTQSSRYLVKRTGEKVFLECVQDMDHENMFWYRQDPGLGLRLIYFSYDVKMKEKGDIPEGYSVSREKKERFSLILESASTNQTSMYLCASSMTVNHPQHFGDGTRLSIL.

This clonotype has ten or more counts. V gene TRBV5-5 combines with J gene TRBJ2-7; 8 bases are shared with TRBD2. This CDR3 comprises 18 residues. The V gene's germline CDR1 is SGHKS and CDR2 YYEKEE (reference sequence). Germline trimming cut 1 base from V and 2 bases from J; bases unmatched to any gene: 14. CDR3 in amino acids: CASSLRAGGGLGTYEQYF. The CDR3 DNA reads TGTGCCAGCAGCTTGCGGGCCGGGGGGGGCCTGGGGACCTACGAGCAGTACTTC.

The genes are TRBV6-4 and TRBJ2-2, with a possible D match to TRBD2 (6 bases). Germline V lookup: CDR1 MRHNA, CDR2 SNTAGT. The V end lost 3 bases, the J end lost 2 bases, and 16 bases lay between the germline ends. The CDR3 runs 17 residues. The CDR3 region has the DNA TGTGCCAGCAGTGAGGGGCTAGCGACAGACAACACCGGGGAGCTGTTTTTT. Residues: CASSEGLATDNTGELFF.

As to this clonotype: Being one base from a much bigger clone, this may be a read error. The V gene is TRBV7-2, the J gene TRBJ2-5, with 7 bases lining up with TRBD2. CDR1 and CDR2 from the germline V gene are SGHTA and FQGNSA. The CDR3 runs to 14 residues. Trimming cost V 5 bases and J 14 bases; bases outside gene matches: 17. The CDR3 is CASSPALSGGTLYF. The DNA for the CDR3 is TGTGCCAGCAGCCCCGCTCTATCGGGAGGTACTCTCTACTTC.

This clonotype was observed many times. J is TRBJ2-5 and V is TRBV20-1; 9 nucleotides agree with TRBD2. V shed 1 base, J shed 2 bases, and the junction held 5 bases outside the gene matches. Germline CDR1 and CDR2: DFQATT and SNEGSKA (reference sequence). CDR3 size: 15 residues. The CDR3 is CSARGGAGGQETQYF. The CDR3 region has the DNA TGCAGTGCTAGAGGCGGGGCGGGAGGGCAAGAGACCCAGTACTTC.

Regarding this clonotype: This is likely an artifact of a read error, given a far larger clone one base away. This chain joins TRBV6-6 and TRBJ1-3; D remains unclear. The CDR3 runs to 15 residues. Trimming removed 5 bases from V and 2 bases from J, with 13 bases in between. CDR1 is MNHNY and CDR2 is SVGAGI in the germline V gene (reference sequence). For the CDR3, the DNA is TGTGCCAGCAGTGAAGAGGTGACCCCTGGAAACACCATATATTTT. Residues: CASSEEVTPGNTIYF.

The chain carries TRBV28 and TRBJ2-3; D gene uncertain. The V gene's germline CDR1 is MDHEN and CDR2 SYDVKM. V was cut by 2 bases and J by 1 base, with 7 bases left in between. The CDR3 is 14 residues long. This CDR3 reads CASSLPSGTDTQYF. The CDR3 DNA reads TGTGCCAGCAGTTTACCCTCCGGCACAGATACGCAGTATTTT.

For this clonotype: A far larger clone is only one base removed, so a read error is likely. The V and J genes are TRBV11-2 and TRBJ1-2; TRBD1 is a possible D gene (5 bases). The V gene lost 7 bases and the J gene lost 4 bases, with 10 bases spanning the gap. CDR1 SGHAT and CDR2 FQNNGV come from the germline V gene. The CDR3 is 12 amino acids. Here the CDR3 DNA reads TGTGCCAGCATCTCAACAGGCTATGGCTACACCTTC. It yields the protein CASISTGYGYTF.

This clonotype appeared many times. This chain connects TRBV6-1 to TRBJ1-1, with D unresolved. V lost 6 bases and J 3 bases, leaving 11 bases between the germline ends. The CDR3 consists of 13 residues. Germline-derived CDR1 and CDR2 are MNHNS and SASEGT. The CDR3 region is CASSPVGDTEAFF. The CDR3 region has the DNA TGTGCCAGCAGCCCCGTGGGCGACACTGAAGCTTTCTTT.

On this clonotype itself: One end of the junction fails to match germline, which may point to a read error. V usage is TRBV3-1 and J usage is TRBJ2-7; D possibly corresponds to TRBD2 (7 bases). Germline values: CDR1 LGHDT, CDR2 YNNKEL (reference sequence). There are 14 residues in the CDR3. CDR3 bases: TGTGCCAGCAGCCGTCGGGGGGCGGGCTACGATCAGTACTTC. Translated, it gives CASSRRGAGYDQYF.

This chain joins TRBV12-3 or TRBV12-4 and TRBJ2-7; no definite D call. The V end lost 3 bases, the J end lost 2 bases, and 8 bases lay between the germline ends. CDR3 length: 13 residues. The CDR3 region is CASSFSATYEQYF. CDR3 in DNA: TGTGCCAGCAGTTTCTCGGCAACCTACGAGCAGTACTTC.

A word on this clonotype: Given a much more abundant clone one base away, this may be a read error. The chain links TRBV6-1 to TRBJ2-1; no firm D call. The CDR3 runs 11 residues. V dropped 10 bases and J dropped 5 bases, with 9 bases sitting between them. Germline V gene data show CDR1 as MNHNS and CDR2 as SASEGT. CDR3 sequence: CAMAGDNEQFF. The CDR3 region has the DNA TGTGCCATGGCAGGTGACAATGAGCAGTTCTTC.

This clonotype was counted between two and nine times. A much bigger clone sits one base away, suggesting this may be a read error. This rearrangement joins TRBV9 to TRBJ2-4, with 10 bases that match TRBD1. CDR1 and CDR2 (germline): SGDLS, YYNGEE. The CDR3 loop spans 17 amino acids. This CDR3 reads CASSVGQGAWAKDIQYF. In DNA, the CDR3 is TGTGCCAGCAGCGTAGGACAGGGGGCATGGGCCAAAGACATTCAGTACTTC. The full variable domain, completed using reference TRBV9 and TRBJ2-4, is DSGVTQTPKHLITATGQRVTLRCSPRSGDLSVYWYQQSLDQGLQFLIQYYNGEERAKGNILERFSAQQFPDLHSELNLSSLELGDSALYFCASSVGQGAWAKDIQYFGAGTRLSVL.

The chain carries TRBV7-3 and TRBJ2-2; D ambiguous. From germline, CDR1 is SGHTA and CDR2 FQGTGA. Trimming removed 5 bases at V and 14 bases at J, with 18 bases between. This CDR3 spans 13 amino acids. CDR3 sequence reads: CASSEPNTGDLFF. CDR3 in DNA: TGTGCCAGCAGCGAACCAAACACCGGTGATCTGTTTTTT.

This clonotype was observed a single time. The conserved final phenylalanine or tryptophan is absent from the CDR3, which likely points to a read error. This chain links TRBV11-2 with TRBJ2-7; TRBD1 aligns across 9 bases. The germline V gene has CDR1 SGHAT and CDR2 FQNNGV. After removal of 4 bases from V and 8 bases from J, the junction contained 9 bases not matched to a gene. CDR3 length: 14 amino acids. CDR3 amino acids: CASSSGQGWYKQYS. DNA of the CDR3: TGTGCCAGCAGCTCGGGACAGGGTTGGTACAAGCAGTACTCC.

This clonotype was seen repeatedly, ten times or more. The chain employs TRBV12-3 or TRBV12-4 and TRBJ2-7, with 7 bases identical to TRBD1. This CDR3 comprises 15 residues. V was clipped by 5 bases and J by 5 bases; unmatched bases: 12. Here the CDR3 reads CASSPQRQGTDEQYF. The CDR3 region has the DNA TGTGCCAGCAGTCCACAACGACAGGGAACCGACGAGCAGTACTTC.

By frequency in the sample, this clonotype is medium-sized. V usage is TRBV27 and J usage is TRBJ2-7, with D perhaps being TRBD1 or TRBD2 (5 bases each). CDR3 length equals 14 residues. V was pared by 5 bases and J by 5 bases, with 16 bases between. CDR1 is MNHEY, CDR2 SMNVEV, per germline (reference sequence). The CDR3 sequence is CASSVGTDEDEQYF. The DNA for the CDR3 is TGTGCCAGCAGTGTCGGGACGGATGAGGACGAGCAGTACTTC.